Listed below are T cell receptor beta chains from one sample, sequenced in a study of CD8 T cells in ankylosing spondylitis. TCRdb analysed the 5' RACE reads with MiXCR anew, one entry per CDR3 protein. The sample shows fewer than 750,000 distinct CDR3 sequences, roughly 19% of them seen only once. Sequencing used blood, either unsorted or a sorted T cell fraction (not recorded which). Receptors originate from a male donor with ankylosing spondylitis. The CDR3 runs from the conserved cysteine through the conserved F or W. Clone size is given for some rows only: seen once, a few or many times, or a class if the clone is expanded.

V gene: TRBV7-3; J gene: TRBJ2-3; clone size: -; CDR3 protein: CASSLIGGASTDTQYF
V gene: TRBV4-2; J gene: TRBJ1-4; clone size: -; CDR3 protein: CASSPHRDINEKLFF
V gene: TRBV12-3/TRBV12-4; J gene: TRBJ1-1; clone size: -; CDR3 protein: CASKRMNTEAFF
V gene: TRBV20-1; J gene: TRBJ2-7; clone size: -; CDR3 protein: CSARPSFGLAGEEGNREQYF
V gene: TRBV7-2; J gene: TRBJ1-1; clone size: few; CDR3 protein: CASSNGGTGRLNTEAFF
V gene: TRBV29-1; J gene: TRBJ1-2; clone size: many; CDR3 protein: CSVAPGQSYGYTF
V gene: TRBV29-1; J gene: TRBJ2-5; clone size: -; CDR3 protein: CSVLSPGTGEETQYF
V gene: TRBV5-4; J gene: TRBJ1-2; clone size: many; CDR3 protein: CASSLEGYYGYTF
V gene: TRBV20-1; J gene: TRBJ1-1; clone size: few; CDR3 protein: CSARDSEITNTEAFF
V gene: TRBV24-1; J gene: TRBJ1-5; clone size: -; CDR3 protein: CATSDIREADQPQHF
V gene: TRBV28; J gene: TRBJ2-2; clone size: -; CDR3 protein: CASTGPNTGELFF
V gene: TRBV12-3/TRBV12-4; J gene: TRBJ2-3; clone size: -; CDR3 protein: CATRRYDTQYF
V gene: TRBV28; J gene: TRBJ2-1; clone size: -; CDR3 protein: CASIPTISYNEQFF
V gene: TRBV7-8; J gene: TRBJ2-1; clone size: -; CDR3 protein: CASRLRSGRDNEQFF
V gene: TRBV6-5; J gene: TRBJ2-2; clone size: -; CDR3 protein: CASISGTSGRASGTGELFF
V gene: TRBV27; J gene: TRBJ2-3; clone size: -; CDR3 protein: CASSDSGSPDTQYF
V gene: TRBV3-1; J gene: TRBJ2-2; clone size: few; CDR3 protein: CASSQDFSADTGELFF